A single sample gave rise to the 21 T cell receptor beta chains below, sequenced in a study of control samples from healthy donors and cancer patients. Using immunoSEQ multiplex PCR, the repertoire was profiled, and TCRdb retains in-frame clones only, with some absent. The repertoire includes some 74,000 clones, roughly 88% of them detected once, and around 5.7% sits in the top ten. Sequencing was done on a sample of blood. These receptors all stem from a woman aged 45-60 years in good health.

The CDR3 DNA reads as TGTGCCAGCAGAAACGGACGGAACACTGAAGCTTTCTTT. Protein: CASRNGRNTEAFF. This chain connects TRBV6-5 to TRBJ1-1; D is unresolved. Germline-derived CDR1 and CDR2 are MNHEY and SVGAGI. The V and J ends lost 6 bases and 1 base respectively, with 9 bases between them. This CDR3 is 13 amino acids long.

V and J are TRBV6-5 and TRBJ2-3; TRBD1 matches 8 bases. With 0 bases clipped from V and 6 bases from J, the junction kept 8 bases outside the gene matches. Germline V gives CDR1 MNHEY, CDR2 SVGAGI. The CDR3 runs to 16 residues. CDR3 protein: CASSYSRQGARDTQYF. The CDR3 bases are TGTGCCAGCAGTTACTCAAGGCAGGGGGCACGGGATACGCAGTATTTT.

This chain joins TRBV10-3 and TRBJ2-7; TRBD1 matches at 12 bases. Unmatched junction bases numbered 3, after V lost 6 bases and J lost 6 bases. This CDR3 region has 13 residues. Germline V gene lookup returns CDR1 ENHRY and CDR2 SYGVKD. The CDR3 loop is CAIRGQGAFEQYF. The CDR3 region has the DNA TGTGCCATCAGGGGACAGGGGGCGTTCGAGCAGTACTTC.

The V call is TRBV30, the J call TRBJ2-1, with TRBD1 identical over 9 bases. Germline CDR1 reads GTSNPN; CDR2 reads SVGIG (reference sequence). The CDR3 has 18 amino acids. J was trimmed by 0 bases and V by 0 bases; bases with no gene match: 9. The CDR3, as DNA: TGTGCCTGGAGTGTTGAAACCGGGACAGGGAGCTCCTACAATGAGCAGTTCTTC. Residues: CAWSVETGTGSSYNEQFF. Full variable domain (outside the CDR3, taken from reference TRBV30 and TRBJ2-1): SQTIHQWPATLVQPVGSPLSLECTVEGTSNPNLYWYRQAAGRGLQLLFYSVGIGQISSEVPQNLSASRPQDRQFILSSKKLLLSDSGFYLCAWSVETGTGSSYNEQFFGPGTRLTVL.

V and J are TRBV5-1 and TRBJ2-7; tentatively, D is TRBD1 or TRBD2 (6 bases each). There are 13 residues in the CDR3. Germline V CDR1 and CDR2: SGHRS, YFSETQ. V dropped 3 bases and J dropped 2 bases, with 9 bases sitting between them. CDR3 in amino acids: CASSSGAAYEQYF. The CDR3 bases are TGCGCCAGCAGCTCGGGGGCCGCCTACGAGCAGTACTTC.

The chain joins TRBV5-4 to TRBJ1-1, with no clear D. V lost 3 bases, J lost 1 base, and 13 bases lay in between. Germline V gene data show CDR1 as SGHNT and CDR2 as YYREEE (reference sequence). The CDR3 spans 15 residues. The CDR3 protein is CASSWPGPPNTEAFF. CDR3 coding DNA: TGTGCCAGCAGCTGGCCCGGGCCCCCGAACACTGAAGCTTTCTTT.

The chain carries TRBV29-1 and TRBJ2-7; a weak D match, TRBD1 (6 bases). From germline, CDR1 is SQVTM and CDR2 ANQGSEA. The CDR3 is made up of 12 amino acids. V lost 5 bases, J lost 5 bases, and 13 bases lay in between. The CDR3: CSVSRTVDEQYF. The DNA for the CDR3 is TGCAGCGTTTCCCGGACAGTTGACGAGCAGTACTTC.

The chain is built from TRBV29-1 and TRBJ2-3; D is undetermined. The CDR3 totals 13 residues. Germline V CDR1 and CDR2: SQVTM, ANQGSEA. Deletions cut 5 bases from V and 0 bases from J, with 9 bases between. In DNA, the CDR3 is TGCAGCGTTCGGTGGTCTAGCACAGATACGCAGTATTTT. Protein sequence: CSVRWSSTDTQYF.

This clone was seen just once. Distinct nucleotide sequences in the sample also encode this CDR3. The CDR3 DNA reads as TGCAGTGCCGGCCATCAGCCCCAGCATTTT. Amino acids: CSAGHQPQHF. This chain joins TRBV20-1 and TRBJ1-5; no clear D gene. This CDR3 is built from 10 residues. V was trimmed by 6 bases and J by 5 bases, leaving 5 bases between them. Looked up from germline, CDR1 is DFQATT and CDR2 is SNEGSKA (reference sequence).

The chain carries TRBV5-1 and TRBJ1-6, with TRBD1 as a possible D gene (6 bases). V was clipped by 4 bases and J by 8 bases, with 13 bases between them. The germline V gene has CDR1 SGHRS and CDR2 YFSETQ. The CDR3 sequence is 14 residues long. Written as DNA, the CDR3 is TGCGCCAGCAGCACCACAGGGCCCCATTCACCCCTCCACTTT. This translates into CASSTTGPHSPLHF.

This clone was observed once. V is TRBV12-5 and J is TRBJ2-1; 7 bases match TRBD1. This CDR3 contains 15 residues. Trimming cost V 6 bases and J 7 bases; bases outside gene matches: 12. CDR1 is LGHNT, CDR2 FRNRAP, per germline. The CDR3 coding sequence is TGTGCTAGTGGACCCGCCTCGACAGGGTGGAATGAGCAGTTCTTC. Translated, it gives CASGPASTGWNEQFF.

This chain links TRBV28 with TRBJ2-7; 7 bases align to TRBD1. Germline assignment: CDR1 MDHEN and CDR2 SYDVKM. The CDR3 totals 14 residues. The J segment lost 5 bases and the V segment lost 3 bases, leaving 7 bases of the junction unmatched. Here the CDR3 DNA reads TGTGCCAGCAGTTTTAGGGGACAGTCAAACGAGCAGTACTTC. Protein: CASSFRGQSNEQYF.

The chain combines TRBV19 with TRBJ2-1, with D perhaps matching TRBD2 (7 bases). Looked up from germline, CDR1 is LNHDA and CDR2 is SQIVND (reference sequence). The CDR3 has 18 residues. V lost 4 bases, J lost 0 bases, and 19 bases lay in between. CDR3 nucleotides: TGTGCCAGTAGTAGGAGTACCGGGGGGCTGAGCTCCTACAATGAGCAGTTCTTC. Residues: CASSRSTGGLSSYNEQFF. The whole variable domain, filled in from reference TRBV19 and TRBJ2-1, reads DGGITQSPKYLFRKEGQNVTLSCEQNLNHDAMYWYRQDPGQGLRLIYYSQIVNDFQKGDIAEGYSVSREKKESFPLTVTSAQKNPTAFYLCASSRSTGGLSSYNEQFFGPGTRLTVL.

In its sample, this clone was seen a few times. This rearrangement joins TRBV3-1 (or the pseudogene TRBV3-2) to TRBJ1-1; no firm D call. The CDR3 contains 13 residues. CDR1 and CDR2 from the germline V gene are LGHDT and YNNKEL (reference sequence). V was trimmed by 0 bases and J by 6 bases, leaving 8 bases between them. CDR3 DNA: TGTGCCAGCAGCCAAGATCTGGTTCCTGAAGCTTTCTTT. Translation gives CASSQDLVPEAFF.

The V call is TRBV7-2, the J call TRBJ2-6; D is unresolved. The CDR3 spans 15 residues. Germline V CDR1 and CDR2: SGHTA, FQGNSA. The germline V and J ends were trimmed by 6 bases and 2 bases, with 11 bases remaining between them. CDR3 coding DNA: TGTGCCAGCAGAGATACAGCTGCTGGGGCCAACGTCCTGACTTTC. Translated, it gives CASRDTAAGANVLTF.

This chain joins TRBV30 and TRBJ1-1; D uncertain. This CDR3 has 12 residues. V was shortened by 2 bases and J by 1 base, with 5 bases between the two germline ends. In germline, CDR1 is GTSNPN, CDR2 SVGIG (reference sequence). CDR3 coding DNA: TGTGCCTGGAGTAGTGGGAACACTGAAGCTTTCTTT. As protein: CAWSSGNTEAFF.

The chain joins TRBV5-8 to TRBJ1-2; a possible D gene is TRBD1 (5 bases). V was shortened by 5 bases and J by 5 bases, with 10 bases between the two germline ends. CDR1 is SGHTS, CDR2 YDEGEE, per germline. The CDR3 spans 12 residues. The CDR3 region is CASSGWGYGYTF. The CDR3 DNA follows: TGTGCCAGCAGTGGTTGGGGGTATGGCTACACCTTC.

There are a few counts of this clone. This sequence joins TRBV6-5 and TRBJ1-1; the D gene is possibly TRBD1 (5 bases). The germline CDR1 and CDR2 sequences are MNHEY and SVGAGI. V lost 6 bases and J lost 3, with 11 bases in between. CDR3 length equals 13 residues. DNA of the CDR3: TGTGCCAGCAGGAAACAGGACTACACTGAAGCTTTCTTT. Residues: CASRKQDYTEAFF.

The chain's CDR3 is CASSLDRVQFF. The CDR3 DNA reads as TGTGCCAGCAGCCTTGACAGGGTGCAGTTCTTC. This chain joins TRBV7-6 and TRBJ2-1; 7 nucleotides match TRBD1. This CDR3 comprises 11 residues. V lost 5 bases to trimming and J lost 12 bases; unmatched junction nucleotides: 4. In germline, CDR1 is SGHVS, CDR2 FNYEAQ.

V is TRBV5-1 and J is TRBJ1-1; 9 nucleotides match TRBD1. The CDR3 has 16 residues. V lost 4 bases to trimming and J lost 0 bases; unmatched junction nucleotides: 7. The germline V gene has CDR1 SGHRS and CDR2 YFSETQ. The chain's CDR3 is CASSLETGGLNTEAFF. The DNA of the CDR3 is TGCGCCAGCAGCCTGGAAACAGGGGGCCTGAACACTGAAGCTTTCTTT.

The gene calls are TRBV5-1 and TRBJ2-3; D ambiguous. Per germline, CDR1 SGHRS and CDR2 YFSETQ. V lost 3 bases and J lost 2, with 4 bases in between. This CDR3 is built from 12 residues. DNA of the CDR3: TGCGCCAGCAGCTCCACCACAGATACGCAGTATTTT. It encodes CASSSTTDTQYF.